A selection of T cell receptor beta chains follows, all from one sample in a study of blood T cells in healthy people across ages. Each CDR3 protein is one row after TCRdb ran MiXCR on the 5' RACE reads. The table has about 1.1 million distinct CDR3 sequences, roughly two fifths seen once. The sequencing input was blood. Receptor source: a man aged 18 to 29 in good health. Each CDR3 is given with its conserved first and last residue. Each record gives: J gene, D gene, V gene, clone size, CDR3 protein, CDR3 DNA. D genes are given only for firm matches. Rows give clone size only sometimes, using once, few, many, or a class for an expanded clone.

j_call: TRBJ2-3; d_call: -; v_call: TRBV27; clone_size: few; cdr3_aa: CASSLWGLPTDTQYF; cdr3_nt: TGTGCCAGCAGTTTATGGGGACTCCCCACAGATACGCAGTATTTT
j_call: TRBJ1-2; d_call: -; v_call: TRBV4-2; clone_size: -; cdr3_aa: CASSQDHRGAWGYTF; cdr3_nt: TGTGCCAGCAGCCAAGATCATAGGGGCGCGTGGGGCTACACCTTC
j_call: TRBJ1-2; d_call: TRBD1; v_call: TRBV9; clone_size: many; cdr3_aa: CASSHSRDSYGYTF; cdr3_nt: TGTGCCAGCAGCCATTCCCGGGACAGCTATGGCTACACCTTC
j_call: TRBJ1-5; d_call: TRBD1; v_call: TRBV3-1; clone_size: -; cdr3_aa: CASSQGRGTGWGNQPQHF; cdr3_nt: TGTGCCAGCAGCCAGGGCAGGGGGACCGGATGGGGCAATCAGCCCCAGCATTTT
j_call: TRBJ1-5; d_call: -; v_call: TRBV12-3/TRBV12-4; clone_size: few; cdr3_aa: CASSLGVWADSNQPQHF; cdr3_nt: TGTGCCAGCAGTTTAGGGGTTTGGGCGGATAGCAATCAGCCCCAGCATTTT
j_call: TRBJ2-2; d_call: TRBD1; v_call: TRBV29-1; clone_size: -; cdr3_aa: CSVGARGHTGELFF; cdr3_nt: TGCAGCGTTGGGGCAAGGGGGCACACCGGGGAGCTGTTTTTT
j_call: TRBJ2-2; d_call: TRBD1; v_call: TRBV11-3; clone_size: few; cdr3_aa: CASSQTRDRGTPTNTGELFF; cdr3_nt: TGTGCCAGCAGCCAAACCCGGGACAGGGGGACTCCTACGAACACCGGGGAGCTGTTTTTT
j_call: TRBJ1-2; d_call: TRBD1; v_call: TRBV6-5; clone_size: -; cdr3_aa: CASSYSGTVYGYTF; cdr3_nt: TGTGCCAGCAGTTACTCGGGGACAGTTTATGGCTACACCTTC
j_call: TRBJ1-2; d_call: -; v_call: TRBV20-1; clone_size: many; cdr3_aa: CSAETGIVYGYTF; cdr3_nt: TGCAGTGCTGAAACAGGGATTGTCTATGGCTACACCTTC
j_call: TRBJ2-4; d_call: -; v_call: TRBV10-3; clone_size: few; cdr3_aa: CAISESIGGTPLAKNIQYF; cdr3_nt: TGTGCCATCAGTGAGTCGATTGGGGGAACCCCGCTAGCCAAAAACATTCAGTACTTC
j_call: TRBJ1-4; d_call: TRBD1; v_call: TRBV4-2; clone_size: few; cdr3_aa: CASSLQGGQPNEKLFF; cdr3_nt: TGTGCCAGCAGCCTGCAGGGGGGACAGCCTAATGAAAAACTGTTTTTT
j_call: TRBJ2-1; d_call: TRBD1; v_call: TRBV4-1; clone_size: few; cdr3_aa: CASSRFPRQGSFYEQFF; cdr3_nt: TGCGCCAGCAGCCGATTCCCGAGACAGGGCTCGTTTTATGAGCAGTTCTTC
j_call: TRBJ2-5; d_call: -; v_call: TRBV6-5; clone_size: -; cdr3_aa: CASSLVGALQETQYF; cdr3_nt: TGTGCCAGCAGTCTCGTGGGGGCCTTACAAGAGACCCAGTACTTC
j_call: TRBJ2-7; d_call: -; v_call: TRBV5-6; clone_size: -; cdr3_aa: CASSLDSPSYNEQYF; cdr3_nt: TGTGCCAGCAGCCTGGACTCTCCGTCCTACAATGAGCAGTACTTC
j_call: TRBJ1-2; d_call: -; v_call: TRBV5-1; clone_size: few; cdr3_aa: CASSLAQDQTGYTF; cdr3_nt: TGCGCCAGCAGCTTGGCACAGGATCAGACTGGCTACACCTTC
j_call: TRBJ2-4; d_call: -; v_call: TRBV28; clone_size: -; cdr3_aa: CASSVDPFGIQYF; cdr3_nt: TGTGCCAGCAGTGTGGACCCCTTCGGCATTCAGTACTTC
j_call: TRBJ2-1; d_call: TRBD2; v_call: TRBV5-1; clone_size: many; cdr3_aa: CASSLVAGTYNEQFF; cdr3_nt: TGCGCCAGCAGCTTGGTAGCGGGCACCTACAATGAGCAGTTCTTC
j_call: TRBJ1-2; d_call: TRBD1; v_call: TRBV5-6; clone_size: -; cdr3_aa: CASSSPGQGVGYGYTF; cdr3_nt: TGTGCCAGCAGCTCTCCGGGACAGGGGGTCGGCTATGGCTACACCTTC
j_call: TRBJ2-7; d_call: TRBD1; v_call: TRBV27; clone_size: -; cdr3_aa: CASSPSGQVYEQYF; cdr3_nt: TGTGCCAGCAGCCCGTCGGGACAGGTCTACGAGCAGTACTTC
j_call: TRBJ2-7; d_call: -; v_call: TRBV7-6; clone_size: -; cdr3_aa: CASSLRWDTFYEQYF; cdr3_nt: TGTGCCAGCAGCTTAAGGTGGGACACATTCTACGAGCAGTACTTC
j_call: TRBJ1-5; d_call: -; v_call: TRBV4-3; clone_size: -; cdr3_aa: CASSQDWPGQNQPQHF; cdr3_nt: TGCGCCAGCAGCCAAGACTGGCCAGGGCAAAATCAGCCCCAGCATTTT
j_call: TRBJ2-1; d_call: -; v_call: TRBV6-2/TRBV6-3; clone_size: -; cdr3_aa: CASSYGPSREQFF; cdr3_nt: TGTGCCAGCAGTTACGGGCCCAGCAGAGAGCAGTTCTTC
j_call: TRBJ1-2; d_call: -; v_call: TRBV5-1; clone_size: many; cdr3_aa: CASRPGILISYGYTF; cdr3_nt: TGCGCCAGCAGGCCGGGGATACTCATTAGCTATGGCTACACCTTC
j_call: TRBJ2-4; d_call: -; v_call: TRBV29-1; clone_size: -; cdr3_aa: CSVEDQDSALAKNIQYF; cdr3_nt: TGCAGCGTTGAAGATCAGGACAGTGCTCTAGCCAAAAACATTCAGTACTTC
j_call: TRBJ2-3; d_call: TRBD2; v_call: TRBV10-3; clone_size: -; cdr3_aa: CAISLSGGDTDTQYF; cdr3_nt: TGTGCCATCAGCCTTAGCGGGGGGGACACAGATACGCAGTATTTT
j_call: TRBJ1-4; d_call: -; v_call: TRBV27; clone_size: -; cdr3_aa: CASSRAGATNEKLFF; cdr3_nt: TGTGCCAGCAGCCGAGCGGGTGCAACTAATGAAAAACTGTTTTTT
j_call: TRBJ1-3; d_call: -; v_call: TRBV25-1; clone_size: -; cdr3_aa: CASSEYGGNTIYF; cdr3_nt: TGTGCCAGCAGTGAATACGGGGGAAACACCATATATTTT
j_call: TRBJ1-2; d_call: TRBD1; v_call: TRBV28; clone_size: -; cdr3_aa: CASKPQGADGYTF; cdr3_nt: TGTGCCAGCAAGCCACAGGGGGCAGATGGCTACACCTTC